This T cell receptor (beta chain) was retrieved from a study of cytomegalovirus exposure and HLA in healthy donors. Of note for this clone: Its antigen remains unknown.

The study ran its PCR with 60 Vbeta and 13 Jbeta primers. Libraries were prepared by immunoSEQ multiplex PCR; TCRdb keeps only in-frame clonotypes and omits some of them. The sample has roughly 170,000 clones, approximately 85% seen once. Study-level points and caveats: Beyond CMV serostatus, there was no information to go on about immune exposure. The study designated 150 or so TCR beta chains cytomegalovirus-associated. More clonal expansion characterized HLA-associated TCR beta chains than equally common others in a later analysis.

Germline V lookup: CDR1 SGHRS, CDR2 YFSETQ. The CDR3 has 14 residues. The V and J ends lost 7 bases and 5 bases respectively, with 16 bases between them. V and J are TRBV5-1 and TRBJ2-1; D possibly corresponds to TRBD2 (7 bases). The sample taken for sequencing was PBMCs. This receptor was identified in a girl aged 10 to 17 in good health and CMV-seropositive. The CDR3 DNA is TGCGCCAGCTGTACCTCCGGGGGGCACAATGAGCAGTTCTTC. Translated: CASCTSGGHNEQFF.